The rows below give T cell receptor beta chains drawn from one sample of a study of Tregs in tolerant kidney transplant recipients. Using immunoSEQ multiplex PCR, the repertoire was profiled, and TCRdb retains in-frame clones only, with some absent. The repertoire has some 240,000 clones, approximately 84% of them found once; the top ten carry around 0.68%. The sequenced sample consisted of CD4+ T cells from blood. The origin of the receptors is a human donor in good health. Each CDR3 is given with its conserved first and last residue. The order of the fields is J gene, D gene, V gene, CDR3 protein. D genes are given only for firm matches.

TRBJ1-1	NA	TRBV7-9	CASSDRQANTEAFF
TRBJ1-3	NA	TRBV19	CASSMGHLSGNTIYF
TRBJ2-3	TRBD2	TRBV4-1	CASSWTSGGNTDTQYF
TRBJ2-7	NA	TRBV29-1	CSVKPTRNSYEQYF
TRBJ2-3	NA	TRBV9	CASCLSSRGTDTQYF
TRBJ1-5	NA	TRBV6-5	CASSRGTGNQPQHF
TRBJ1-6	NA	TRBV5-3	CARSLDRMALPNSPLHF
TRBJ2-7	NA	TRBV18	CASSPKAGSSYEQYF
TRBJ2-1	NA	TRBV7-9	CASSLTGNNEQFF
TRBJ1-2	NA	TRBV11-2	CASSPLGGPRRGYTF
TRBJ2-2	TRBD1	TRBV5-4	CASSPGQGTTGELFF
TRBJ2-2	NA	TRBV19	CASTWTGELFF
TRBJ2-1	NA	TRBV5-1	CASSPGSIYNEQFF
TRBJ2-2	NA	TRBV10-3	CAISTAGELFF
TRBJ2-3	TRBD1	TRBV9	CASSPRTGGEGTDTQYF
TRBJ2-7	NA	TRBV14	CASSQEFRAREQYF
TRBJ2-1	NA	TRBV18	CASSPPSYNEQFF
TRBJ2-1	TRBD1	TRBV5-4	CASSFASRQGNEQFF
TRBJ2-7	NA	TRBV5-1	CASSLRARGDGGQYF
TRBJ2-7	TRBD1	TRBV6-5	CASSRQGSLYEQYF
TRBJ2-7	NA	TRBV2	CASSLTSYEQYF
TRBJ1-1	TRBD1	TRBV6-4	CASNGTGGVNTEAFF
TRBJ1-3	NA	TRBV7-6	CASSGIGGRQGNTIYF
TRBJ2-3	TRBD2	TRBV7-2	CASSETSGPDTQYF
TRBJ1-1	NA	TRBV5-1	CASSHGSAEAFF
TRBJ1-2	NA	TRBV9	CASSVGGFNYGYTF
TRBJ2-3	TRBD2	TRBV29-1	CSVTGTSGVLSSTDTQYF
TRBJ1-2	TRBD1	TRBV2	CASSPQGRRVNYGYTF
TRBJ1-6	NA	TRBV6-5	CASSTQGLRSPLHF
TRBJ1-3	NA	TRBV11-2	CASRRAGGASGNTIYF
TRBJ2-4	NA	TRBV20-1	CSASRADIQYF
TRBJ2-7	TRBD2	TRBV30	CAWSVRSAGGYEQYF
TRBJ1-1	NA	TRBV7-7	CASSSGLATEAFF
TRBJ2-1	NA	TRBV7-3	CASSLYSNDEQFF
TRBJ2-2	TRBD2	TRBV29-1	CSARGGANTGELFF
TRBJ2-1	TRBD2	TRBV5-6	CASSFQRGRSYNEQFF
TRBJ1-1	NA	TRBV5-1	CASPRAEAFF
TRBJ2-5	TRBD1	TRBV6-6	CASTWDRGQETQYF
TRBJ1-3	NA	TRBV9	CASSGGGSARPSRNTIYF
NA	TRBD2	TRBV29-1	CSYWTSGPGEQYF
TRBJ1-5	NA	TRBV11-2	CASSLSGGNQPQHF
TRBJ1-2	NA	TRBV5-1	CASSSRSARGVLFTLYGYTF
TRBJ2-7	NA	TRBV4-1	CASGRGGDEQYF